The T cell receptor beta chain described here comes from a study of blood T cell repertoires in COVID-19. Turning to the study itself: There were acute and convalescent COVID-19 samples, and they came from the United States, Italy and Spain.

This clone was picked up a small number of times. The method was immunoSEQ multiplex PCR; TCRdb's version includes in-frame clones alone and lacks a portion of them. Among about 230,000 clones listed, approximately 84% were seen once. This CDR3 comprises 16 residues. Trimming removed 2 bases at V and 7 bases at J, with 15 bases between. Germline V gene lookup returns CDR1 MNHEY and CDR2 SVGAGI. The sample comprised PBMCs or T cells enriched from blood (not recorded which). This rearrangement joins TRBV6-5 to TRBJ1-6; D might be TRBD1 (6 bases). The source is a man aged 55 to 70 who had recovered from COVID-19. CDR3 coding DNA: TGTGCCAGCAGTTACGGGGGCAGGGGCGGGAATTCACCCCTCCACTTT. Protein: CASSYGGRGGNSPLHF.